The 6 T cell receptor beta chains below all came from one sample that was sequenced in a study of T-cell memory formation after mild COVID-19. TCRdb called the 5' RACE reads again in MiXCR, with one record for every CDR3 protein. The table lists under 200,000 distinct CDR3 sequences, 30% to 35% of them singletons, with more than 10% in the top ten. Sequenced: PBMCs or a T cell subset sorted from them (not recorded which). These receptor sequences come from an adult woman who had mild COVID-19 (a few samples of this study predate the infection). Cell type and time point are not known.

The V call is TRBV20-1, the J call TRBJ1-1, with 11 bases that match TRBD1. This CDR3 spans 15 amino acids. V lost 0 bases, J lost 6 bases, and 6 bases stayed unmatched. CDR1 and CDR2 (germline): DFQATT, SNEGSKA (reference sequence). The chain's CDR3 is CSARDPRDRGAEAFF. CDR3 coding DNA: TGCAGTGCTAGAGATCCCCGGGACAGGGGGGCTGAAGCTTTCTTT.

Many counts were recorded for this clonotype. CDR3 sequence: CASSLDGSYEQYF. The DNA of the CDR3 is TGCGCCAGCAGCTTGGACGGGTCCTACGAGCAGTACTTC. The rearrangement joins TRBV5-1 to TRBJ2-7; D remains ambiguous. V was pared by 0 bases and J by 1 base, with 5 bases between. Germline assignment: CDR1 SGHRS and CDR2 YFSETQ. The CDR3 covers 13 residues.

This clonotype was seen a few times. The chain joins TRBV6-2 or TRBV6-3 to TRBJ1-2; D uncertain. Germline V gives CDR1 MNHEY, CDR2 SVGEGT. Trimming left V 4 bases short and J 8 bases short, with 14 bases between. The CDR3 has 13 amino acids. Written as DNA, the CDR3 is TGTGCCAGCAGTTCGGCTCGATTCCTAGGCTACACCTTC. It is translated as CASSSARFLGYTF.

The chain joins TRBV21-1 to TRBJ2-1; TRBD1, as called in the table, went unchecked against the DNA. TRBV21-1 is a known pseudogene. The CDR3 has 18 amino acids. CDR3 in amino acids: CASSKGKTGRVTYNEQFF. As DNA, the CDR3 is TGTGCCAGCAGCAAGGGAAAAACGGGCAGGGTAACTTACAATGAGCAGTTCTTC.

This clonotype was seen a few times. The chain has TRBV24-1 and TRBJ1-2; possible D gene TRBD1, 5 bases. The CDR3 loop spans 17 amino acids. The V end lost 4 bases, the J end lost 0 bases, and 17 bases lay between the germline ends. CDR1 is KGHDR and CDR2 is SFDVKD in the germline V gene. CDR3 protein: CATSERTGTGSNYGYTF. The CDR3 DNA sequence: TGTGCCACCAGTGAAAGAACTGGAACAGGTTCTAACTATGGCTACACCTTC.

This clonotype appeared a few times. The rearrangement joins TRBV9 to TRBJ2-1; D may be TRBD2 (5 bases). The CDR3 runs to 13 residues. V was pared by 6 bases and J by 6 bases, with 13 bases between. Germline V lookup: CDR1 SGDLS, CDR2 YYNGEE. CDR3 DNA sequence: TGTGCCAGCACCCCAGGACTGAGCAATGAGCAGTTCTTC. As protein: CASTPGLSNEQFF.